A single sample is the source of the 6 T cell receptor beta chains below, sequenced in a study of response to subunit inactivated influenza vaccine. TCRdb fed the RT-PCR reads into MiXCR, producing one record per CDR3 protein. The sample consists of 500,000 to 600,000 distinct CDR3 sequences, roughly 15% of them appearing once. The starting material was PBMCs from blood, obtained 11 to 12 days after vaccination. The receptor source for this set is a man aged 45-65 years who received an inactivated influenza vaccine.

The V and J genes are TRBV12-3 or TRBV12-4 and TRBJ1-2, with D uncertain. The CDR3 loop spans 13 amino acids. Trimming pared 5 bases from V and 4 bases from J, leaving 11 bases between. The CDR3 DNA reads as TGTGCCAGCAGTCTCAGATGGGGCTATGGCTACACCTTC. Amino acid sequence: CASSLRWGYGYTF.

This clonotype showed up just a few times. The genes are TRBV12-3 or TRBV12-4 and TRBJ1-5; no reliable D call. The CDR3 extends over 17 amino acids. The V end was cut by 2 bases, the J end by 3 bases, with 17 bases between. DNA for the CDR3: TGTGCCAGCAGTTTAACCCCTCCCCTGAGTTACAATCAGCCCCAGCATTTT. It codes for CASSLTPPLSYNQPQHF.

The sample holds many counts of this clonotype. J is TRBJ2-7 and V is TRBV20-1; either TRBD1 or TRBD2 may fit D (5 bases each). V lost 0 bases and J lost 6, with 12 bases in between. This CDR3 spans 13 amino acids. Germline V CDR1 and CDR2: DFQATT, SNEGSKA (reference sequence). The CDR3 DNA is TGCAGTGCTAGAGAGGTCCTGAGGGGCGAGCAGTACTTC. This sequence encodes CSAREVLRGEQYF.

This clonotype was counted between two and nine times. At one end, the junction sequence differs from germline, possibly due to a read error. The chain uses TRBV6-5 and TRBJ2-3; 9 bases agree with TRBD2. Germline assignment: CDR1 MNHEY and CDR2 SVGAGI. The CDR3 length is 16 residues. Written as DNA, the CDR3 is TGTGCCAGCAGCTACTTTAGCGGGGGATTCACAGATACGCAGTATTTT. It codes for CASSYFSGGFTDTQYF.

This clonotype was picked up a small number of times. This chain uses TRBV6-1 with TRBJ2-1, with 7 bases fitting TRBD1. Trimming cost V 5 bases and J 5 bases; bases outside gene matches: 6. CDR3 length: 14 residues. CDR1 is MNHNS and CDR2 is SASEGT in the germline V gene. CDR3: CASSHLDRDNEQFF. In DNA, the CDR3 is TGTGCCAGCAGTCATCTAGACAGGGACAATGAGCAGTTCTTC.

This clonotype was counted a few times. CDR3 nucleotides: TGCGCCAGCAGCCAAGACGCGCACCACTCCTACAATGAGCAGTTCTTC. Protein product: CASSQDAHHSYNEQFF. The chain links TRBV4-3 to TRBJ2-1, with D unresolved. Germline CDR1 and CDR2: LGHNA and YSLEER. The V end lost 0 bases, the J end lost 0 bases, and 9 bases lay between the germline ends. The CDR3 sequence is 16 residues long.